The clone carrying this TCR beta chain was detected only once. Antigen specificity is unknown. Treatment: some 19 received Ad26.COV2.S at low or high dose, single or two shots; about 5 received placebo; per-sample allocation not given. Sampling took place 63 days after the first vaccine or placebo injection. This specimen comes from a study of Ad26.COV2.S vaccination and SARS-CoV-2 variants. Background on the study: Participants got Ad26.COV2.S intramuscularly, once or twice 56 days apart. Study-wide findings and caveats: For non-spike TCRs, breadth in vaccine recipients resembled that in placebo recipients. Possible underestimation of total T cell responses by the TCR breadth and depth analyses was noted.

Profiling relied on immunoSEQ multiplex PCR, and the TCRdb table lists in-frame clones only, not all of them. The sample carries under 400,000 clones, around 87% recorded once. The sequences come from peripheral blood, collected in a trial of Ad26.COV2.S vaccine versus placebo. The source of this sequence is a person aged 18-65 years who received the Ad26.COV2.S COVID-19 vaccine or a placebo.

CDR3 sequence reads: CAWSVDPGSNQPQHF. CDR3 DNA sequence: TGTGCCTGGAGTGTAGACCCTGGGAGCAATCAGCCCCAGCATTTT. The V call is TRBV30, the J call TRBJ1-5; no firm D call. CDR3 length: 15 amino acids. The germline V gene has CDR1 GTSNPN and CDR2 SVGIG (reference sequence). Between the trimmed V and J ends, which lost 0 bases and 1 base, there was a span of 10 bases.